This T cell receptor (beta chain) was obtained from a study of cytomegalovirus exposure and HLA in healthy donors. Measured with immunoSEQ multiplex PCR; TCRdb has only the in-frame clones, and not every one. Seen here are tens of thousands of clones, around 96% observed once, and the top ten hold about 1.3%. This CDR3 is built from 15 residues. From germline, CDR1 is MDHEN and CDR2 SYDVKM. V was cut by 7 bases and J by 0 bases, with 10 bases left in between. The V call is TRBV28, the J call TRBJ2-6, with D hard to call. Material: PBMCs. The TCR comes from a woman younger than 30 in good health and CMV-seronegative. DNA for the CDR3: TGTGCCAGCACCCGGGTTCTCTCTGGGGCCAACGTCCTGACTTTC. Encoded protein: CASTRVLSGANVLTF.